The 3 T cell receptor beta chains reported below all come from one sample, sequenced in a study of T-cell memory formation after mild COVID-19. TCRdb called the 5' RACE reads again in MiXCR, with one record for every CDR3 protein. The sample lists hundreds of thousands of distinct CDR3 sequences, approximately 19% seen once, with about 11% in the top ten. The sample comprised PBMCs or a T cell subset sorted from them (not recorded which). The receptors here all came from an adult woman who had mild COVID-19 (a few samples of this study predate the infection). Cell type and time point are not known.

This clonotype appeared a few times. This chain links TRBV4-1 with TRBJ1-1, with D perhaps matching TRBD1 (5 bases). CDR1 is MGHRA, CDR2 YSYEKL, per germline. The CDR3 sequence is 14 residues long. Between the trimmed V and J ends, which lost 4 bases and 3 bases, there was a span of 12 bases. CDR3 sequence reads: CASSRERGYTEAFF. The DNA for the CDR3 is TGCGCCAGCAGCCGGGAACGGGGGTACACTGAAGCTTTCTTT.

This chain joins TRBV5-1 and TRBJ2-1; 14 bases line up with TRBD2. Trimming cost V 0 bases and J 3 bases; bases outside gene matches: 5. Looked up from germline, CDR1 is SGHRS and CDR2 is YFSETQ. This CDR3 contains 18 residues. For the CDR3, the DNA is TGCGCCAGCAGCTTGGACGGGACTAGCGGGGGTAACTACAATGAGCAGTTCTTC. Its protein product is CASSLDGTSGGNYNEQFF.

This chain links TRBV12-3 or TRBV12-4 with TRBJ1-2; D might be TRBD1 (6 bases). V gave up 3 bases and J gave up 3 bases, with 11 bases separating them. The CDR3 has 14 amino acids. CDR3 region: CASSLAGADYGYTF. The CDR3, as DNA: TGTGCCAGCAGTTTGGCGGGGGCGGACTATGGCTACACCTTC.